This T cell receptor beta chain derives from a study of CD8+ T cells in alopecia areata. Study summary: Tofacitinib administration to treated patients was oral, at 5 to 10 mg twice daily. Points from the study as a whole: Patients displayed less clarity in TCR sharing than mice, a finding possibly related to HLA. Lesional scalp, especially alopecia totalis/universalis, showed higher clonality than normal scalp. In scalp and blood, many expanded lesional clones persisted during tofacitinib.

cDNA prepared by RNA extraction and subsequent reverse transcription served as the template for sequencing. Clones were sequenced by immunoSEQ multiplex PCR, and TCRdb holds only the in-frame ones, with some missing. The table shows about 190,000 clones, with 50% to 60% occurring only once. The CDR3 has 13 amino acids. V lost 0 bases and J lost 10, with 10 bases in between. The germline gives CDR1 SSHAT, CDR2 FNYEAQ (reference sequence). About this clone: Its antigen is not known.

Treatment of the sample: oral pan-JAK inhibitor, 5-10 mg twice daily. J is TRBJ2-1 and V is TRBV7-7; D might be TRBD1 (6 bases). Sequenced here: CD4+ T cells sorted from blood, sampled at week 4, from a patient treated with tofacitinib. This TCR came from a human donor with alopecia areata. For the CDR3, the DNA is TGTGCCAGCAGCTTAGCGGGGGCAGGGGAGCAGTTCTTC. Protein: CASSLAGAGEQFF.